This note documents a single T cell receptor beta chain sequence. Its antigen is as yet unknown. TCR beta cDNA libraries had unique molecular identifiers. TCRdb reprocessed the PCR reads via MiXCR and lists one record per CDR3 protein. This sample has 600,000 to 700,000 distinct CDR3 sequences, with approximately 60% found just once. In germline, CDR1 is MGHRA, CDR2 YSYEKL. Trimming pared 3 bases from V and 0 bases from J, leaving 6 bases between. The length of the CDR3 is 15 residues. This sample is drawn from a study of post-analysis software for immune sequencing data. Study-level points and caveats: The study found TRBV5-6, TRBV5-1 and TRBV20-1 among roughly 5 TRBV segments more frequent in patients than controls. Multiple sclerosis patients showed significantly lower normalized Chao1 diversity than controls did.

The source material was blood. The chain couples TRBV4-1 to TRBJ2-6; perhaps TRBD2 as D (6 bases). The sequence was obtained from a girl aged 2 to 10 with multiple sclerosis. The CDR3 spells CASSHGSSGANVLTF. The CDR3, as DNA: TGCGCCAGCAGCCACGGGAGCTCTGGGGCCAACGTCCTGACTTTC.